This TCR beta chain derives from a study of CD4 T cells in relation to SARS-CoV-2 and coronaviruses. Trimming removed 4 bases from V and 3 bases from J, with 14 bases in between. Germline-derived CDR1 and CDR2 are SGHRS and YFSETQ. The CDR3 is made up of 14 amino acids. TCRdb's table, derived via immunoSEQ multiplex PCR, lists solely in-frame clones and lacks some. This sample has around 20,000 clones, with about 66% found just once. As for this clone: Its matching antigen is unknown.

CD4+ T cells from unexposed donors were obtained before the COVID-19 pandemic (2011-2018). After ten to eleven days of culture, CD4+ T cells were isolated. Testing used SARS-CoV-2 S/N and four cold-coronavirus spikes on unexposed-donor CD4+ T cells, cells permitting. The clonotype originates from a human donor in good health. Specimen: CD4+ T cells from PBMCs, cultured in vitro. This chain uses TRBV5-1 with TRBJ2-7; D is ambiguous. CDR3 protein: CASSASGRSYEQYF. The CDR3, as DNA: TGCGCCAGCAGCGCCTCGGGCAGGAGCTACGAGCAGTACTTC.